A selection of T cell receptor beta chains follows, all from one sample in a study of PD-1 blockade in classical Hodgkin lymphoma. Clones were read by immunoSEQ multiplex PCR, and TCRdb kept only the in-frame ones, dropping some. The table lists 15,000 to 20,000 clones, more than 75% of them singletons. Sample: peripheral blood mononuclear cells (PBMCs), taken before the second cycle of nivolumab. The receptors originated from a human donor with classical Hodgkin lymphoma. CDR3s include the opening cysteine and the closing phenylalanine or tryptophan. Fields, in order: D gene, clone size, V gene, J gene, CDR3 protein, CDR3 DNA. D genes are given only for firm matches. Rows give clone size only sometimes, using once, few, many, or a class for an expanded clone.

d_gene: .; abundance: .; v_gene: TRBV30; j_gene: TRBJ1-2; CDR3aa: CAWSFAGQERGYTF; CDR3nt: TGTGCCTGGAGTTTCGCCGGCCAGGAGAGAGGCTACACCTTC
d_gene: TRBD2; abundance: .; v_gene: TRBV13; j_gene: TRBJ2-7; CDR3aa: CASSWEGGNEQYF; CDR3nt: TGTGCCAGCAGCTGGGAGGGAGGGAACGAGCAGTACTTC
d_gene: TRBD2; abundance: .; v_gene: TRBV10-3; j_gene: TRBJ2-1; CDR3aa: CAMSALAGDNEQFF; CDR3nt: TGTGCCATGAGTGCCCTAGCGGGGGACAATGAGCAGTTCTTC
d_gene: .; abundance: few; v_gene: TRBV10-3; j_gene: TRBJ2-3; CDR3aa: CAISGGRLSTDTQYF; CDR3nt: TGTGCCATCAGTGGGGGGCGCCTAAGCACAGATACGCAGTATTTT
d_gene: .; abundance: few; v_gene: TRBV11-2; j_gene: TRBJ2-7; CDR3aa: CASSQNRAGYEQYF; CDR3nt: TGTGCCAGCAGCCAAAACAGGGCCGGGTACGAGCAGTACTTC
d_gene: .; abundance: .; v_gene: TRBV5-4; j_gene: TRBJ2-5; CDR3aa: CASSRGRGADETQYF; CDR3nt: TGTGCCAGCAGCAGAGGTCGGGGGGCAGACGAGACCCAGTACTTC
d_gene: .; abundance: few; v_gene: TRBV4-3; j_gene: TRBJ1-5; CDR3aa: CASSQDTRGNQPQHF; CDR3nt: TGCGCCAGCAGCCAAGATACACGGGGCAATCAGCCCCAGCATTTT
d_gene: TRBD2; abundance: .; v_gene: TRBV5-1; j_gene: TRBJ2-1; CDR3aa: CASSLSGMGYNEQFF; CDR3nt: TGCGCCAGCAGCTTGAGCGGGATGGGCTACAATGAGCAGTTCTTC
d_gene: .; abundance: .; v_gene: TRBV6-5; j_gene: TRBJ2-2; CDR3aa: CASSYSTRGSSGELFF; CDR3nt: TGTGCCAGCAGTTACTCGACGCGTGGGAGCTCCGGGGAGCTGTTTTTT
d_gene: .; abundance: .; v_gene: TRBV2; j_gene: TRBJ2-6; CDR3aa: CASRNRGANVLTF; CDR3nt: TGTGCCAGCAGGAACAGGGGGGCCAACGTCCTGACTTTC
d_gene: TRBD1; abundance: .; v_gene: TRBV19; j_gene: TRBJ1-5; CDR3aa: CASSILLGGQGGQPQHF; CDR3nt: TGTGCCAGTAGTATCCTCTTAGGGGGACAGGGTGGCCAGCCCCAGCATTTT